This T cell receptor (beta chain) was sequenced for a study of blood T cells in healthy people across ages. Broader study findings: Both naive CD4+ cell counts and diversity were greater in long-lived donors than in aged donors. Per million T cells, TCR beta diversity dropped roughly linearly as age increased.

Next came a second PCR, run for 7 to 11 cycles, which used a sample-barcoded 5' primer along with a J-beta primer mix. TCRdb used MiXCR to reprocess the 5' RACE reads, holding one entry per CDR3 protein. Among about 1.6 million distinct CDR3 sequences listed, roughly a third were seen once. This CDR3 has 16 residues. Germline lookup yields CDR1 MRHNA and CDR2 SNTAGT. V lost 5 bases to trimming and J lost 2 bases; unmatched junction nucleotides: 7. As concerns this clonotype: No antigen is known for it.

A minimum of 7 million PBMCs was isolated per sample. This sequence originates from a woman aged 25 to 39 in good health. Sequencing input: blood. The V and J genes are TRBV6-4 and TRBJ2-1, with 9 bases lining up with TRBD2. The CDR3 sequence: CASSRLAGAAYNEQFF. In nucleotides, the CDR3 is TGTGCCAGCAGTCGCTTAGCGGGAGCAGCCTACAATGAGCAGTTCTTC.